The 25 T cell receptor beta chains reported below all come from one sample, sequenced in a study of blood T cell repertoires in COVID-19. Clones were read by immunoSEQ multiplex PCR, and TCRdb kept only the in-frame ones, dropping some. The sample holds roughly 250,000 clones; 80% to 85% are singletons and the top ten take 4% to 5.5%. What was sequenced was peripheral blood. The receptors come from a man aged 50 or older with active or convalescent COVID-19.

This clone was seen more than once but under ten times. This rearrangement joins TRBV5-4 to TRBJ1-1, with 9 bases that match TRBD1. The trim removed 4 bases at V and 7 bases at J, leaving 11 bases unmatched. Germline assignment: CDR1 SGHNT and CDR2 YYREEE (reference sequence). CDR3 size: 15 residues. CDR3 protein: CASSNRDREFLEAFF. The CDR3 DNA follows: TGTGCCAGCAGCAACCGGGACAGGGAGTTTCTTGAAGCTTTCTTT.

The chain carries TRBV11-2 and TRBJ2-2; D unresolved. This CDR3 has 14 residues. Germline V gene lookup returns CDR1 SGHAT and CDR2 FQNNGV. The V end lost 1 base, the J end lost 2 bases, and 5 bases lay between the germline ends. CDR3 DNA sequence: TGTGCCAGCAGCTTAGTACTTAACACCGGGGAGCTGTTTTTT. As protein: CASSLVLNTGELFF.

This rearrangement joins TRBV28 to TRBJ1-2; the match to TRBD1 covers 7 bases. CDR1 is MDHEN and CDR2 is SYDVKM in the germline V gene. CDR3 size: 16 residues. V gave up 6 bases and J gave up 3 bases; unmatched junction bases: 13. CDR3 in amino acids: CASRQKTGQAYYGYTF. The CDR3 bases are TGTGCCAGCAGACAAAAGACTGGACAGGCCTACTATGGCTACACCTTC.

This clone was seen a few times. This rearrangement joins TRBV18 to TRBJ1-1; TRBD1 is a possible D gene (5 bases). CDR1 and CDR2 (germline): KGHSH, LQKENI. The CDR3 runs 15 residues. Trimming removed 8 bases from V and 4 bases from J, with 20 bases in between. The CDR3 nucleotides are TGTGCCAGCCACCCCTCGGGAGGGGAGGGCACTGAAGCTTTCTTT. Its protein product is CASHPSGGEGTEAFF.

The chain recombines TRBV2 with TRBJ2-7, with 7 nucleotides matching TRBD1. The trim removed 4 bases at V and 4 bases at J, leaving 13 bases unmatched. The CDR3 is made up of 16 amino acids. Germline V gives CDR1 SNHLY, CDR2 FYNNEI. The CDR3 sequence is CASSGGRGLQRYEQYF. In DNA form, the CDR3 reads TGTGCCAGCAGTGGAGGAAGGGGGCTGCAGAGGTACGAGCAGTACTTC.

The V and J genes are TRBV27 and TRBJ1-1; D ambiguous. The V end was cut by 4 bases, the J end by 0 bases, with 15 bases between. The CDR3 runs to 16 residues. The germline V gene encodes CDR1 MNHEY and CDR2 SMNVEV (reference sequence). CDR3 DNA sequence: TGTGCCAGCAGTTCGACAAGCCTGTCCATGAACACTGAAGCTTTCTTT. Encoded protein: CASSSTSLSMNTEAFF.

V is TRBV11-2 and J is TRBJ2-7; a possible D gene is TRBD1 (6 bases). The CDR3 totals 15 residues. Deletions cut 5 bases from V and 0 bases from J, with 14 bases between. Germline V gene sequence: CDR1 SGHAT, CDR2 FQNNGV. The DNA of the CDR3 is TGTGCCAGCAGCCCAGGGGCGGTTATCTCCTACGAGCAGTACTTC. Amino acid sequence: CASSPGAVISYEQYF.

The chain is built from TRBV5-5 and TRBJ2-5; 7 bases map to TRBD2. Losses at the gene ends were 0 bases for V and 9 bases for J; bases not matched to a gene: 5. The germline gives CDR1 SGHKS, CDR2 YYEKEE (reference sequence). There are 13 residues in the CDR3. The DNA for the CDR3 is TGTGCCAGCAGCTTGGAGTTTCTAGCGGCCCAGTACTTC. Protein sequence: CASSLEFLAAQYF.

The V and J genes are TRBV14 and TRBJ1-2; possibly TRBD1 for D (6 bases). CDR3 size: 16 residues. The germline V and J ends were trimmed by 0 bases and 3 bases, with 14 bases remaining between them. Germline V CDR1 and CDR2: SGHDN, FVKESK. CDR3 loop: CASSQESRGAYYGYTF. Written as DNA, the CDR3 is TGTGCCAGCAGCCAAGAAAGCAGGGGCGCGTACTATGGCTACACCTTC.

V is TRBV5-1 and J is TRBJ1-4; possibly TRBD1 for D (5 bases). The CDR3 is made up of 14 amino acids. With 0 bases removed from V and 7 bases from J, the gap between germline ends came to 10 bases. The germline gives CDR1 SGHRS, CDR2 YFSETQ. The CDR3 loop is CASSLAGLGEKLFF. CDR3 bases: TGCGCCAGCAGCTTGGCAGGGCTCGGTGAAAAACTGTTTTTT.

The chain joins TRBV5-1 to TRBJ2-3; 9 bases match TRBD1. In germline, CDR1 is SGHRS, CDR2 YFSETQ. The CDR3 is 15 residues long. The J segment lost 4 bases and the V segment lost 3 bases, leaving 6 bases of the junction unmatched. The CDR3: CASSSQGQGPDTQYF. Here the CDR3 DNA reads TGCGCCAGCAGCTCCCAGGGACAGGGTCCAGATACGCAGTATTTT.

This clone was picked up a small number of times. The J gene is TRBJ2-1, the V gene TRBV7-6, with TRBD1 as a possible D gene (5 bases). Germline CDR1 SGHVS, CDR2 FNYEAQ. This CDR3 region has 16 residues. Trimming left V 1 base short and J 0 bases short, with 10 bases between. As DNA, the CDR3 is TGTGCCAGCAGCTTAGGGGGCCCTAGCTCCTACAATGAGCAGTTCTTC. Translated: CASSLGGPSSYNEQFF.

V and J are TRBV7-2 and TRBJ2-1; 8 bases match TRBD2. The ends lost 3 bases at V and 7 bases at J; junction bases unmatched: 11. Germline values: CDR1 SGHTA, CDR2 FQGNSA. This CDR3 contains 16 residues. The DNA of the CDR3 is TGTGCCAGCAGCTTTTCGTCCGGGGGGGGGCGGAATGAGCAGTTCTTC. Protein: CASSFSSGGGRNEQFF.

This chain uses TRBV11-2 with TRBJ1-6; D perhaps matches TRBD1 (5 bases). Per the germline V gene, CDR1 is SGHAT and CDR2 is FQNNGV. The CDR3 has 14 residues. The V gene lost 0 bases and the J gene lost 10 bases, with 10 bases spanning the gap. In DNA form, the CDR3 reads TGTGCCAGCAGCTTAGAAACCTGGGGCTCACCCCTCCACTTT. Translated: CASSLETWGSPLHF.

J is TRBJ2-1 and V is TRBV4-1; TRBD2 might be the D (6 bases). V was shortened by 4 bases and J by 1 base, with 17 bases between the two germline ends. Germline V gene sequence: CDR1 MGHRA, CDR2 YSYEKL. The CDR3 loop spans 17 amino acids. The CDR3 reads CASSPKLAFVSYNEQFF. CDR3 nucleotide sequence: TGCGCCAGCAGCCCCAAACTAGCATTCGTTTCCTACAATGAGCAGTTCTTC.

The genes are TRBV29-1 and TRBJ1-1; maybe TRBD1 (5 bases). Germline values: CDR1 SQVTM, CDR2 ANQGSEA. There are 11 residues in the CDR3. V was trimmed by 8 bases and J by 5 bases, leaving 12 bases between them. The CDR3 DNA follows: TGCAGCCCGCAACGGGGGACTGAAGCTTTCTTT. It translates to CSPQRGTEAFF.

This chain uses TRBV9 with TRBJ2-3; 9 bases map to TRBD2. Germline V gene lookup returns CDR1 SGDLS and CDR2 YYNGEE. The CDR3 covers 16 residues. V lost 3 bases and J lost 2; bases outside the gene matches: 7. CDR3 nucleotide sequence: TGTGCCAGCAGCGGAGAGGGGACTAGCTACACAGATACGCAGTATTTT. Translated: CASSGEGTSYTDTQYF.

The V call is TRBV5-3, the J call TRBJ1-1, with D perhaps TRBD1 (5 bases). TRBV5-3 is given ORF status, its function remaining uncertain. Trimming left V 5 bases short and J 1 base short, with 18 bases between. The CDR3 consists of 16 residues. The chain's CDR3 is CARRRQRGNRNTEAFF. CDR3 DNA sequence: TGTGCCAGAAGGCGACAGCGGGGGAATCGGAACACTGAAGCTTTCTTT.

The rearrangement uses TRBV7-2 and TRBJ1-3, with 8 bases that match TRBD1. The CDR3 spans 16 residues. Trimming removed 5 bases from V and 1 base from J; junction bases left unmatched: 7. Looked up from germline, CDR1 is SGHTA and CDR2 is FQGNSA. The CDR3 is CASSPYRQGSGNTIYF. CDR3 in DNA: TGTGCCAGCAGCCCATATAGACAGGGGTCTGGAAACACCATATATTTT.

This chain joins TRBV6-1 and TRBJ1-2, with D possibly matching TRBD1 (5 bases). The V gene lost 1 base and the J gene lost 7 bases, with 13 bases spanning the gap. This CDR3 has 14 residues. Germline assignment: CDR1 MNHNS and CDR2 SASEGT. CDR3 sequence: CASSEGPGWSGYTF. The CDR3 DNA is TGTGCCAGCAGTGAAGGTCCAGGGTGGAGTGGCTACACCTTC.

The genes are TRBV4-1 and TRBJ1-3; TRBD1 is a possible D gene (5 bases). This CDR3 contains 16 residues. The germline CDR1 and CDR2 sequences are MGHRA and YSYEKL. Trimming shortened V by 1 base and J by 0 bases, and 10 bases separated the two germline ends. In DNA form, the CDR3 reads TGCGCCAGCAGCCAAGGGGCAGGGCCCTCTGGAAACACCATATATTTT. This translates into CASSQGAGPSGNTIYF.

The gene calls are TRBV19 and TRBJ1-2, with 9 bases matching TRBD1. The CDR3 sequence is 15 residues long. V was pared by 7 bases and J by 2 bases, with 8 bases of the junction left unmatched. Germline assignment: CDR1 LNHDA and CDR2 SQIVND (reference sequence). The CDR3 sequence: CASNFPGTGNYGYTF. CDR3 bases: TGTGCCAGTAACTTCCCCGGGACAGGGAACTATGGCTACACCTTC.

This clone was recorded only once. This rearrangement joins TRBV18 to TRBJ1-6; D possibly corresponds to TRBD1 (6 bases). Looked up from germline, CDR1 is KGHSH and CDR2 is LQKENI. The CDR3 sequence is 14 residues long. Trimming removed 3 bases from V and 7 bases from J, with 10 bases in between. CDR3 in DNA: TGTGCCAGCTCACCGGGGGCAGTAAATTCACCCCTCCACTTT. It is translated as CASSPGAVNSPLHF.

The V gene is TRBV7-8, the J gene TRBJ1-4, with TRBD1 identical over 8 bases. Germline CDR1 and CDR2: SGHVS and FQNEAQ. This CDR3 region has 14 residues. J lost 10 bases, V lost 3 bases, and 7 bases had no gene match. The CDR3 coding sequence is TGTGCCAGCAGCTTCGGACAGGGCCGGGGAAAACTGTTTTTT. This translates into CASSFGQGRGKLFF.

CDR3 bases: TGTGCCAGCTCACCAGCGGGGTCTTTAAGTGGCTACACCTTC. This sequence encodes CASSPAGSLSGYTF. V and J are TRBV18 and TRBJ1-2; D uncertain. Germline CDR1 is KGHSH and CDR2 is LQKENI. Between the trimmed V and J ends, which lost 2 bases and 7 bases, there was a span of 14 bases. The CDR3 runs to 14 residues.